Below, 9 T cell receptor beta chains from the same sample are listed, as sequenced in a study of blood T cell repertoires in COVID-19 (dated by TCRdb to 2019 to 2021). To prepare the library, the immunoSEQ multiplex PCR assay was applied. TCRdb limited this immuneACCESS table to in-frame rearrangements with V and J called. A share of clones is missing; checked studies link under half to unresolved V genes, and the rest is unexplained. Present in this sample are roughly 200,000 clones, about 80% of which were seen just once. The ten largest clones capture approximately 4.4% of the sample. The sequenced sample consisted of peripheral blood. The source of these receptors is a man aged 50-59 years with active or convalescent COVID-19.

The chain combines TRBV25-1 with TRBJ1-3; no reliable D call. V shed 5 bases and J shed 2 bases, with 10 bases lying between them. This CDR3 contains 14 residues. Germline V lookup: CDR1 MGHDK, CDR2 SYGVNS. This chain's CDR3 is CASSPRGTGNTIYF. The CDR3 DNA reads TGTGCCAGCAGTCCCCGGGGAACTGGAAACACCATATATTTT.

V usage is TRBV7-9 and J usage is TRBJ1-4; possible D gene TRBD1, 5 bases. Germline-derived CDR1 and CDR2 are SEHNR and FQNEAQ (reference sequence). Trimming left V 5 bases short and J 8 bases short, with 18 bases between. This CDR3 comprises 15 residues. CDR3 region: CASSPSRTGGEKLFF. CDR3 bases: TGTGCCAGCAGCCCCTCCCGGACCGGGGGGGAAAAACTGTTTTTT.

J is TRBJ1-3 and V is TRBV6-5; no clear D gene. The CDR3 extends over 13 amino acids. Germline-derived CDR1 and CDR2 are MNHEY and SVGAGI. Trimming left V 6 bases short and J 4 bases short, with 10 bases between. For the CDR3, the DNA is TGTGCCAGCAGACCGGCCGGGGGAAACACCATATATTTT. This sequence encodes CASRPAGGNTIYF.

The gene calls are TRBV30 and TRBJ1-2; D perhaps matches TRBD1 (6 bases). In germline, CDR1 is GTSNPN, CDR2 SVGIG (reference sequence). Trimming took off 0 bases at V and 8 bases at J, with 13 bases between the two ends. The CDR3 runs to 13 residues. In DNA form, the CDR3 reads TGTGCCTGGAGTGTAGGGCCAGGGGTGGGCTACACCTTC. Translated, it gives CAWSVGPGVGYTF. The entire variable domain, with the rest obtained from reference TRBV30 and TRBJ1-2, is as follows: SQTIHQWPATLVQPVGSPLSLECTVEGTSNPNLYWYRQAAGRGLQLLFYSVGIGQISSEVPQNLSASRPQDRQFILSSKKLLLSDSGFYLCAWSVGPGVGYTFGSGTRLTVV.

The chain uses TRBV6-5 and TRBJ1-5; maybe TRBD1 (6 bases). Between the trimmed V and J ends, which lost 11 bases and 2 bases, there was a span of 16 bases. CDR1 is MNHEY and CDR2 is SVGAGI in the germline V gene. The CDR3 length is 14 residues. This CDR3 is CAAGGPAGNQPQHF. For the CDR3, the DNA is TGTGCCGCCGGGGGGCCGGCGGGCAATCAGCCCCAGCATTTT.

This rearrangement joins TRBV7-9 to TRBJ1-5; possibly TRBD1 for D (6 bases). CDR3 size: 15 residues. Germline lookup yields CDR1 SEHNR and CDR2 FQNEAQ (reference sequence). V lost 6 bases and J 5 bases, leaving 17 bases between the germline ends. The CDR3 loop reads CASSRGGVTYQPQHF. CDR3 in DNA: TGTGCCAGCAGTCGAGGGGGGGTCACTTATCAGCCCCAGCATTTT.

The chain couples TRBV2 to TRBJ2-7; TRBD1 matches 7 bases. The CDR3 runs to 14 residues. V trimming: 6 bases; J trimming: 3 bases; junction bases outside the gene matches: 8. Germline CDR1 reads SNHLY; CDR2 reads FYNNEI. Written as DNA, the CDR3 is TGTGCCAGCAGAACAACCCGACAGGGCTACGAGCAGTACTTC. It translates to CASRTTRQGYEQYF.

As concerns this clone: This specimen includes other DNA sequences encoding the same CDR3. The rearrangement uses TRBV5-1 and TRBJ2-5; D may be TRBD1 (5 bases). This CDR3 has 14 residues. V gave up 1 base and J gave up 0 bases, with 7 bases separating them. Germline V lookup: CDR1 SGHRS, CDR2 YFSETQ. The CDR3: CASSLRGHQETQYF. The CDR3 DNA follows: TGCGCCAGCAGCTTGAGGGGCCACCAAGAGACCCAGTACTTC.

The chain couples TRBV3-1 (or the pseudogene TRBV3-2) to TRBJ2-2; TRBD1 matches 7 bases. J lost 0 bases, V lost 4 bases, and 5 bases had no gene match. This CDR3 has 16 residues. The V gene's germline CDR1 is LGHDT and CDR2 YNNKEL (reference sequence). CDR3 nucleotide sequence: TGTGCCAGCAGCCTCCGACAGGGTTCGAACACCGGGGAGCTGTTTTTT. Amino acid sequence: CASSLRQGSNTGELFF.